The 12 T cell receptor beta chains below were found in one sample sequenced in a study of blood T cell repertoires in COVID-19. Sequenced by immunoSEQ multiplex PCR; TCRdb stores in-frame clones only, minus some. The data show some 490,000 clones, roughly nine tenths seen once. The sample taken for sequencing was PBMCs or T cells enriched from blood (not recorded which). Receptor source: a woman in her fifties or sixties who had recovered from COVID-19.

The chain uses TRBV9 and TRBJ1-1; D is uncertain. The V gene lost 4 bases and the J gene lost 3 bases, with 16 bases spanning the gap. The CDR3 contains 15 residues. Looked up from germline, CDR1 is SGDLS and CDR2 is YYNGEE. CDR3 coding DNA: TGTGCCAGCAGCCCCAAACGGGTACGTGACACTGAAGCTTTCTTT. Encoded protein: CASSPKRVRDTEAFF.

The V gene is TRBV24-1, the J gene TRBJ1-1, with D perhaps matching TRBD1 (5 bases). V was shortened by 3 bases and J by 1 base, with 11 bases between the two germline ends. CDR3 length: 15 residues. Germline CDR1 and CDR2: KGHDR and SFDVKD. CDR3 in amino acids: CATSDGGLPNTEAFF. The DNA for the CDR3 is TGTGCCACCAGTGATGGGGGGTTGCCGAACACTGAAGCTTTCTTT.

The chain recombines TRBV6-1 with TRBJ1-5, with TRBD1 identical over 8 bases. CDR3 length equals 15 residues. The germline gives CDR1 MNHNS, CDR2 SASEGT. J gave up 5 bases and V 3 bases, and 6 bases lay outside the gene matches. CDR3 coding DNA: TGTGCCAGCAGTGAGGACAGGGTGACGCATCAGCCCCAGCATTTT. This sequence encodes CASSEDRVTHQPQHF.

The chain has TRBV4-1 and TRBJ1-2, with D maybe TRBD1 (5 bases). Germline V CDR1 and CDR2: MGHRA, YSYEKL. The CDR3 is 15 residues long. Trimming took 1 base from V and 1 from J, leaving 10 bases between them. CDR3 in amino acids: CASSQGYQGNYGYTF. The CDR3 nucleotides are TGCGCCAGCAGCCAAGGTTATCAGGGTAACTATGGCTACACCTTC.

The J gene is TRBJ2-7, the V gene TRBV7-2, with 8 bases fitting TRBD2. V shed 4 bases, J shed 5 bases, and the junction held 13 bases outside the gene matches. The germline CDR1 and CDR2 sequences are SGHTA and FQGNSA. The CDR3 has 16 amino acids. The CDR3 region is CASSSYGGARLNEQYF. In DNA form, the CDR3 reads TGTGCCAGCAGCTCCTACGGGGGGGCCAGACTAAACGAGCAGTACTTC.

The chain carries TRBV4-1 and TRBJ2-5; D is unclear. V lost 1 base and J lost 4, with 7 bases in between. The CDR3 is 13 amino acids. Germline CDR1 is MGHRA and CDR2 is YSYEKL. CDR3 residues: CASSQGAPETQYF. CDR3 coding DNA: TGCGCCAGCAGCCAAGGCGCTCCAGAGACCCAGTACTTC.

This chain connects TRBV5-1 to TRBJ1-4; the D gene is possibly TRBD1 (6 bases). Germline V gene lookup returns CDR1 SGHRS and CDR2 YFSETQ. V was clipped by 4 bases and J by 8 bases, with 18 bases between them. This CDR3 spans 15 amino acids. This CDR3 is CASSQSAQGWEKLFF. As DNA, the CDR3 is TGCGCCAGCAGCCAGAGCGCACAGGGCTGGGAAAAACTGTTTTTT.

The V call is TRBV27, the J call TRBJ1-4, with 7 bases aligning to TRBD1. Germline V gene lookup returns CDR1 MNHEY and CDR2 SMNVEV (reference sequence). The CDR3 is 15 residues long. Trimming took 3 bases from V and 8 from J; bases not matched to a gene: 9. CDR3 DNA sequence: TGTGCCAGCAGTTTCCAGGGGACAGCGGTGGAAAAACTGTTTTTT. Protein sequence: CASSFQGTAVEKLFF.

The chain carries TRBV30 and TRBJ1-2; possible D gene TRBD1, 6 bases. The length of the CDR3 is 15 residues. Deletions cut 0 bases from V and 4 bases from J, with 15 bases between. The germline CDR1 and CDR2 sequences are GTSNPN and SVGIG (reference sequence). The chain's CDR3 is CAWSVRGATSYGYTF. Written as DNA, the CDR3 is TGTGCCTGGAGTGTACGGGGGGCGACCTCCTATGGCTACACCTTC.

V gene TRBV11-3 combines with J gene TRBJ1-1; 10 bases agree with TRBD1. The V gene's germline CDR1 is SGHNT and CDR2 YENEEA. Unmatched junction bases numbered 12, after V lost 5 bases and J lost 6 bases. The CDR3 is 16 amino acids. CDR3 in DNA: TGTGCCAGCAGCCCCCGACAGGGGGCCCTTATGCCTGAAGCTTTCTTT. It codes for CASSPRQGALMPEAFF.

This clone has a handful of counts. The chain uses TRBV5-1 and TRBJ2-5, with 9 bases that match TRBD1. The CDR3 loop spans 15 amino acids. The V gene's germline CDR1 is SGHRS and CDR2 YFSETQ. After removal of 3 bases from V and 5 bases from J, the junction contained 8 bases not matched to a gene. The CDR3 nucleotides read TGCGCCAGCAGCTCTGGACAGGGGCCAGGGGAGACCCAGTACTTC. The encoded protein is CASSSGQGPGETQYF.

The V gene is TRBV10-3, the J gene TRBJ2-2; TRBD2 matches at 11 bases. CDR3 size: 17 residues. Trimming cost V 2 bases and J 5 bases; bases outside gene matches: 7. Germline V gene data show CDR1 as ENHRY and CDR2 as SYGVKD. CDR3 DNA: TGTGCCATCAGTGAGAGTAGCGGGGGGGCCCGGACCGGGGAGCTGTTTTTT. It translates to CAISESSGGARTGELFF.